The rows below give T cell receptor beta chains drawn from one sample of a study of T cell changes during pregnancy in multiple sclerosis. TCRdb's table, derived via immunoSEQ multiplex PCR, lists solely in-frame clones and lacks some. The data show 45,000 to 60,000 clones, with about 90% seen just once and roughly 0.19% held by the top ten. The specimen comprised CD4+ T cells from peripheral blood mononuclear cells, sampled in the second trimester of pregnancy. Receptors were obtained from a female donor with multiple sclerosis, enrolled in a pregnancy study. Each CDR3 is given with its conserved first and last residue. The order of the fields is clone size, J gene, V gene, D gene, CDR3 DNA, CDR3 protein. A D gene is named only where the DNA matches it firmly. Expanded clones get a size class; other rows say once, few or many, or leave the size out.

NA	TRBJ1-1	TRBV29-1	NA	TGCAGCGTTGAAGTTGACAGGAACACTGAAGCTTTCTTT	CSVEVDRNTEAFF
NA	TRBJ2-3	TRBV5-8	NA	TGTGCCAGCAGCTTTGGAGGCCTAGTGGGCAGTTTCACAGATACGCAGTATTTT	CASSFGGLVGSFTDTQYF
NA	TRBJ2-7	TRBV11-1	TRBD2	TGTGCCAGCAGCTCCCGGGAGGTCCCCTACGAGCAGTACTTC	CASSSREVPYEQYF
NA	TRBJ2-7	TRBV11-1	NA	TGTGCCAGCAGCTTTTCATACAGGAGCTCCTACGAGCAGTACTTC	CASSFSYRSSYEQYF
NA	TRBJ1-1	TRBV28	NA	TGTGCCAGCAGTCCCCCGGGGGGCGGACGCCGAGCTTTCTTT	CASSPPGGGRRAFF
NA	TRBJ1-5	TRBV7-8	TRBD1	TGTGCCAGCAGCCCGGGAGCGGACAGGAATCAGCCCCAGCATTTT	CASSPGADRNQPQHF
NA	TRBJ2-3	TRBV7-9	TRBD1	TGTGCCAGCAGCGCCCGGGACAGCTCGAGTGGTGATACGCAGTATTTT	CASSARDSSSGDTQYF
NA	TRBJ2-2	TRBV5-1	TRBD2	TGCGCCAGCACGAACAGCGGGAGGGCCCTCGGGGAGCTGTTTTTT	CASTNSGRALGELFF
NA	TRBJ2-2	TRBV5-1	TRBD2	TGCGCCAGCAGCCTATGGGGACTAGCGGCGAACACCGGGGAGCTGTTTTTT	CASSLWGLAANTGELFF
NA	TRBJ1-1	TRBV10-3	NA	TGTGCCATCAGTGTTAATCGGTGGGCCCTGAACACTGAAGCTTTCTTT	CAISVNRWALNTEAFF
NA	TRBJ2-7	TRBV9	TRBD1	TGTGCCAGCAGCGTAGAGCCGACAGGGGTTGGTGAGCAGTACTTC	CASSVEPTGVGEQYF
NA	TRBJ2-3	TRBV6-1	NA	TGTGCCAGCAGTGAATCCGGAACAGGACCTACAGATACGCAGTATTTT	CASSESGTGPTDTQYF
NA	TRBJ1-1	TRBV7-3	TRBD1	TGTGCCAGCAGCCCCACGGGTGGGACAGGTCGATCTGAAGCTTTCTTT	CASSPTGGTGRSEAFF
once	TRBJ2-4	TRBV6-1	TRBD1	TGTGCCAGCAGTGCGAAGGGACAGGGGGCCGGCATTCAGTACTTC	CASSAKGQGAGIQYF
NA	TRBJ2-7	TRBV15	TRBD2	TGTGCCACCAGCAGCGACCTCACAAGACCCGGGACTAGAATATACGAGCAGTACTTC	CATSSDLTRPGTRIYEQYF
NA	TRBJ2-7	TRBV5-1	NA	TGCGCCAGCAGCCCTGGGGGCTTCTACGAGCAGTACTTC	CASSPGGFYEQYF
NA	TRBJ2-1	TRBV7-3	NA	TGTGCCAGCAGCTTAAAAGGGACATTCCGAAACAATGAGCAGTTCTTC	CASSLKGTFRNNEQFF
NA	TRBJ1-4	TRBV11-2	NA	TGTGCCAGCAGCCCCAAGGGGTTTGCGAATGAAAAACTGTTTTTT	CASSPKGFANEKLFF
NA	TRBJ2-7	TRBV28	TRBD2	TGTGCCAGCAGCCTCCGGGGCGGGAGTTACGAGCAGTACTTC	CASSLRGGSYEQYF
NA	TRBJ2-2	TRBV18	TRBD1	TGTGCCAGCTCACCGAAGGGGACAGGGTCCACCGGGGAGCTGTTTTTT	CASSPKGTGSTGELFF
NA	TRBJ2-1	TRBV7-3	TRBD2	TGTGCCAGCAGCCCAGGGAGACTAGCGGGGAGCTCCTACAATGAGCAGTTCTTC	CASSPGRLAGSSYNEQFF
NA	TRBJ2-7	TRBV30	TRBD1	TGTGCCTGGAGTGCCCCAACAGGGGTGAGCTACGAGCAGTACTTC	CAWSAPTGVSYEQYF
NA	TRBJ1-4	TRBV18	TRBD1	TGTGCCAGCTCACCGTCGGGGGACAGGGGGCTCGGAGAAAAACTGTTTTTT	CASSPSGDRGLGEKLFF
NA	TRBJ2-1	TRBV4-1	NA	TGCGCCAGCAGCCAATTCTACTACAATGAGCAGTTCTTC	CASSQFYYNEQFF
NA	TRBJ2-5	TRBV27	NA	TGTGCCAGCAGTGCCCTAGCTGGAGAGACCCAGTACTTC	CASSALAGETQYF
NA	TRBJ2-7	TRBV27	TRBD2	TGTGCCAGCAGTGGGGACTACGCCTACGAGCAGTACTTC	CASSGDYAYEQYF
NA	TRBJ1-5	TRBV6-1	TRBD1	TGTGCCAGCAGTGGCAGGGGGGATCAGCCCCAGCATTTT	CASSGRGDQPQHF
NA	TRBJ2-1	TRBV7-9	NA	TGTGCCAGCAGCCAACGTTGGGGGAGGAGGGAAAACAATGAGCAGTTCTTC	CASSQRWGRRENNEQFF
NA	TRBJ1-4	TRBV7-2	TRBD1	TGTGCCAGCAGCCCACAGGGACAGGGGAATGAAAAACTGTTTTTT	CASSPQGQGNEKLFF
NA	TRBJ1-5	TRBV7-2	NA	TGTGCCAGCAGCATCATTCCTAGGGGGCAGCCCCAGCATTTT	CASSIIPRGQPQHF